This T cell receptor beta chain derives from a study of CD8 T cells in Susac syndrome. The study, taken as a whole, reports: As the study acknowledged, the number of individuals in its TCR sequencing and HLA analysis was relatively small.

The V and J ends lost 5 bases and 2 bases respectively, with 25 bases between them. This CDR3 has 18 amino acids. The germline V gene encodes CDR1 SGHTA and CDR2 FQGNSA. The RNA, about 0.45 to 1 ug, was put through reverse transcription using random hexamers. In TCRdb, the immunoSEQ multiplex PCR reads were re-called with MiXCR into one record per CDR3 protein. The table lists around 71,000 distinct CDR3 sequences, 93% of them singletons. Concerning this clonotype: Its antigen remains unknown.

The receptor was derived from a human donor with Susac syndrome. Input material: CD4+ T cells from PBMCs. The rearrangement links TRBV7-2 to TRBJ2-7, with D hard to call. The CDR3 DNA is TGTGCCAGCAGCGGGGTAGAAGGGAAATCTATGCTCGCCTACGAGCAGTACTTC. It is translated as CASSGVEGKSMLAYEQYF.